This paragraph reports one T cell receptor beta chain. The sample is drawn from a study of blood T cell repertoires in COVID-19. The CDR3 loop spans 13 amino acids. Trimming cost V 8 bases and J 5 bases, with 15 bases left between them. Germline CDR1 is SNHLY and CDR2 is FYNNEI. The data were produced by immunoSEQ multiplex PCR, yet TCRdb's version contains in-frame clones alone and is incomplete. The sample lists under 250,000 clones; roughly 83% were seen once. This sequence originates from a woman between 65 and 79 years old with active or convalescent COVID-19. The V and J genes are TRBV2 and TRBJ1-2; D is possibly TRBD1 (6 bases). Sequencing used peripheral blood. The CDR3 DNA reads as TGTGCCAGCGGGGGGGCGCGCTGGTATGGCTACACCTTC. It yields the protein CASGGARWYGYTF.